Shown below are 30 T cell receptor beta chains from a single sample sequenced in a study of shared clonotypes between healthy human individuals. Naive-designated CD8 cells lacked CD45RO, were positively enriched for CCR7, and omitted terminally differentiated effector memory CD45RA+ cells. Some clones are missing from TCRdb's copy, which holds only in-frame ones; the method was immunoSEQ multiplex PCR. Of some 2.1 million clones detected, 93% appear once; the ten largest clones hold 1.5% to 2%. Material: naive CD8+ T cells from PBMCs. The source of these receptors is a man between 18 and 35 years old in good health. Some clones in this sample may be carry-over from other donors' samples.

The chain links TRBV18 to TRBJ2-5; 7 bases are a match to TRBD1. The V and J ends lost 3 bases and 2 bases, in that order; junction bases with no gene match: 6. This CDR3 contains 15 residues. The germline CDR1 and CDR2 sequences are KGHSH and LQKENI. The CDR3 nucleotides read TGTGCCAGCTCACCCCGAATGGGACAGCAAGAGACCCAGTACTTC. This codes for CASSPRMGQQETQYF.

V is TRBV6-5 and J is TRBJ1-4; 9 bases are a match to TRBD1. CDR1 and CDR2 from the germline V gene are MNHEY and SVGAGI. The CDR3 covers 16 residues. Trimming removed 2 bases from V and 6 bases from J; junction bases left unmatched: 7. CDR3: CASSYGRTGVDEKLFF. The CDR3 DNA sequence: TGTGCCAGCAGTTACGGGCGGACAGGGGTGGATGAAAAACTGTTTTTT.

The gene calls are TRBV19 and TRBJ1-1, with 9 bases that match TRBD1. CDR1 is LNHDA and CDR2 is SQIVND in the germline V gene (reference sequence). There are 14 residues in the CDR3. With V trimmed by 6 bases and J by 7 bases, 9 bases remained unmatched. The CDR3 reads CASRRTQGADEAFF. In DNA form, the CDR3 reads TGTGCCAGTAGGCGGACACAGGGGGCTGATGAAGCTTTCTTT.

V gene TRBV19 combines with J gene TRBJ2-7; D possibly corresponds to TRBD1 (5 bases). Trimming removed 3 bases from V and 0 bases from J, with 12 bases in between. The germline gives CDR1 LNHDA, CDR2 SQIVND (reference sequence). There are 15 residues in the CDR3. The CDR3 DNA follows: TGTGCCAGTAGTATGAGGTCAGGGAACTCCTACGAGCAGTACTTC. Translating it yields CASSMRSGNSYEQYF.

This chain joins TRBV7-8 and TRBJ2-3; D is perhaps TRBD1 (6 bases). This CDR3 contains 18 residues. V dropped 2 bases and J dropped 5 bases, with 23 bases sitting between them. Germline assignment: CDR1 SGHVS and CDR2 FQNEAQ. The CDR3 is CASSLLSPGVPAGDTQYF. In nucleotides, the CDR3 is TGTGCCAGCAGCTTATTGTCCCCAGGGGTCCCCGCGGGAGATACGCAGTATTTT.

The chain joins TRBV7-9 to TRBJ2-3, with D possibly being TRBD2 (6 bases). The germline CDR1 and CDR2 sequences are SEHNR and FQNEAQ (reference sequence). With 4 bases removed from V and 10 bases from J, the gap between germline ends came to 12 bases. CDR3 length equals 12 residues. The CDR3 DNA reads TGTGCCAGCAGCTCCGGGACTTCCTCGCAGTATTTT. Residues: CASSSGTSSQYF.

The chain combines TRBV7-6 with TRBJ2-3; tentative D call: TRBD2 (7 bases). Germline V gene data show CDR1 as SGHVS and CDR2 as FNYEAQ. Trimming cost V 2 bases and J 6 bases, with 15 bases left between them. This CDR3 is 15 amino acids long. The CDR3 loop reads CASSLSPAGADTQYF. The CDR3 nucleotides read TGTGCCAGCAGCTTAAGCCCGGCGGGGGCCGATACGCAGTATTTT.

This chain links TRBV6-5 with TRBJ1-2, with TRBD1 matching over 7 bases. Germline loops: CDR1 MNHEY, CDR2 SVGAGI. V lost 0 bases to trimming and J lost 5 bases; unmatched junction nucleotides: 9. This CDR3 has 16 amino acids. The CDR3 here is CASSYSEGGQSYGYTF. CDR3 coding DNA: TGTGCCAGCAGTTACTCCGAGGGGGGACAGTCGTATGGCTACACCTTC.

The DNA of the CDR3 is TGTGCCAGCGCGGAACAGGGTTTTTATAGCAATCAGCCCCAGCATTTT. Residues: CASAEQGFYSNQPQHF. The V call is TRBV27, the J call TRBJ1-5, with D possibly TRBD1 on 6 matching bases. The CDR3 covers 16 residues. Germline V CDR1 and CDR2: MNHEY, SMNVEV (reference sequence). V lost 8 bases and J lost 0, with 17 bases in between.

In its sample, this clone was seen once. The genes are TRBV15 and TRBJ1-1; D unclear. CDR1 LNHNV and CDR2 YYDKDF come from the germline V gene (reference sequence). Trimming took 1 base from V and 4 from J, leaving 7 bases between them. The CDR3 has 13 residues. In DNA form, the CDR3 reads TGTGCCACCAGCAGAGCAGCAGGCACTGAAGCTTTCTTT. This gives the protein CATSRAAGTEAFF.

DNA for the CDR3: TGCAGCGTTCAGGGGTCCGGGGAGCTGTTTTTT. Translating it yields CSVQGSGELFF. V gene TRBV29-1 combines with J gene TRBJ2-2; D perhaps matches TRBD1 (6 bases). V lost 5 bases to trimming and J lost 6 bases, with 7 bases between them. Germline V gene data show CDR1 as SQVTM and CDR2 as ANQGSEA. The CDR3 sequence is 11 residues long.

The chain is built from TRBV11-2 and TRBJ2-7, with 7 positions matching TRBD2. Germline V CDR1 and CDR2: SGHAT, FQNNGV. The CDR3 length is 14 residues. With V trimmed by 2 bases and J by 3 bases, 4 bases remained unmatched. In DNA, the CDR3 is TGTGCCAGCAGCTTACTCCCGGGGGGCTACGAGCAGTACTTC. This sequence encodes CASSLLPGGYEQYF.

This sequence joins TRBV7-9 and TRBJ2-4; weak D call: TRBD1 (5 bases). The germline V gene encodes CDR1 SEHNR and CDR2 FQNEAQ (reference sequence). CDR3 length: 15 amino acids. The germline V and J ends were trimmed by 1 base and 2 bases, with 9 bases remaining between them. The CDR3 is CASSLDRWSKNIQYF. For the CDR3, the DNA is TGTGCCAGCAGCTTAGACAGGTGGTCCAAAAACATTCAGTACTTC.

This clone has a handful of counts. CDR3 protein: CASRAPMNTEAFF. In DNA form, the CDR3 reads TGTGCCAGCAGGGCACCGATGAACACTGAAGCTTTCTTT. The chain recombines TRBV6-1 with TRBJ1-1; D not certain. Germline values: CDR1 MNHNS, CDR2 SASEGT. The V and J ends lost 6 bases and 0 bases respectively, with 8 bases between them. The CDR3 runs 13 residues.

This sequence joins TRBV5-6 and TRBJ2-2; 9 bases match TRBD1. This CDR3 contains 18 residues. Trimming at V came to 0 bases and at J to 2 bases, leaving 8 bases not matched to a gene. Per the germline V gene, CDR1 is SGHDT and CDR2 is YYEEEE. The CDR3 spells CASSLDRGREGNTGELFF. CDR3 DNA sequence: TGTGCCAGCAGCTTGGACAGGGGGCGAGAAGGAAACACCGGGGAGCTGTTTTTT.

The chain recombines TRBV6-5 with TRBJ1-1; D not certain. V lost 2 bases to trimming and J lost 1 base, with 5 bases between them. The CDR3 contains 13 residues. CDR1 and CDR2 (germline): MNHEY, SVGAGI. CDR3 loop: CASSYRRNTEAFF. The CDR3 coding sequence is TGTGCCAGCAGTTACCGACGGAACACTGAAGCTTTCTTT.

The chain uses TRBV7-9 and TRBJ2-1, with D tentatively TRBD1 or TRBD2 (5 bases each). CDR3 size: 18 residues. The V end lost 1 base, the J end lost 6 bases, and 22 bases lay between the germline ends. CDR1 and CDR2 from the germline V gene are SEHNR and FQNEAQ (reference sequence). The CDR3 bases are TGTGCCAGCAGCTTAGGGAGGAAGCAGGGTCCCCACCCCAATGAGCAGTTCTTC. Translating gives CASSLGRKQGPHPNEQFF. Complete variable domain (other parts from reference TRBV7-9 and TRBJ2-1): DTGVSQNPRHKITKRGQNVTFRCDPISEHNRLYWYRQTLGQGPEFLTYFQNEAQLEKSRLLSDRFSAERPKGSFSTLEIQRTEQGDSAMYLCASSLGRKQGPHPNEQFFGPGTRLTVL.

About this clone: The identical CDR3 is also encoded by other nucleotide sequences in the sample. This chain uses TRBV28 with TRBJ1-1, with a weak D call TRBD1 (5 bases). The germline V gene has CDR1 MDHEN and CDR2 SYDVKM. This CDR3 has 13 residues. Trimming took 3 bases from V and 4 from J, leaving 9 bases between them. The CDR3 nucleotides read TGTGCCAGCAGTTTCGGCGGGGGCACTGAAGCTTTCTTT. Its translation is CASSFGGGTEAFF.

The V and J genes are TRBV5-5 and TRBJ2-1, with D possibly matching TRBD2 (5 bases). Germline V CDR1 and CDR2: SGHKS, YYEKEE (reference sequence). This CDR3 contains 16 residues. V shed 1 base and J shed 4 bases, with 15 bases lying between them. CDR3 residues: CASSLRAEGSYNEQFF. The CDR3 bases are TGTGCCAGCAGCTTGAGGGCCGAGGGAAGTTACAATGAGCAGTTCTTC.

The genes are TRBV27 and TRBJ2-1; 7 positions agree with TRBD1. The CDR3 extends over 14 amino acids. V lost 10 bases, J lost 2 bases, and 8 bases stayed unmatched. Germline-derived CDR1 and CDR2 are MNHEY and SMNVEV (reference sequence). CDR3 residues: CATTLGGAYNEQFF. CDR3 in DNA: TGTGCCACCACCCTAGGGGGCGCCTACAATGAGCAGTTCTTC.

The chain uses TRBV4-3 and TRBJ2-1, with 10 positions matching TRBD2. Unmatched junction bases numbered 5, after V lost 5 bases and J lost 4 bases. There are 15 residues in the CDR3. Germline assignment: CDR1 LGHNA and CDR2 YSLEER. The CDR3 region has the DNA TGCGCCAGCAGCGAAGGACTAGCGGATTACAATGAGCAGTTCTTC. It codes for CASSEGLADYNEQFF.

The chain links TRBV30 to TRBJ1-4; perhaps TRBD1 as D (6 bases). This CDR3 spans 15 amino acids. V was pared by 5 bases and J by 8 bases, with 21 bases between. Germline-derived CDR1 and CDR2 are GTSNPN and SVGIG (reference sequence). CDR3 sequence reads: CAWLGRGQNREKLFF. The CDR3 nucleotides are TGTGCCTGGTTGGGTAGGGGACAAAACCGGGAAAAACTGTTTTTT.

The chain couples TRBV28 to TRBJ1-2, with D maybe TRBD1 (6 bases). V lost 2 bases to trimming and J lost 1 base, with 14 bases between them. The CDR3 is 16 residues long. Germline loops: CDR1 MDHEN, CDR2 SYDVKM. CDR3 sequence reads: CASSLQWDKINYGYTF. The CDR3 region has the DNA TGTGCCAGCAGTTTACAGTGGGACAAGATTAACTATGGCTACACCTTC.

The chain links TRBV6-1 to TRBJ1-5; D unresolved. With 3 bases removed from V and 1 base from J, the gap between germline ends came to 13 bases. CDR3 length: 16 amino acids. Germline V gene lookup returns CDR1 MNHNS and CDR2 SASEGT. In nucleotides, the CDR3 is TGTGCCAGCAGTGACCCCATTAGCGACAGCAATCAGCCCCAGCATTTT. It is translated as CASSDPISDSNQPQHF.

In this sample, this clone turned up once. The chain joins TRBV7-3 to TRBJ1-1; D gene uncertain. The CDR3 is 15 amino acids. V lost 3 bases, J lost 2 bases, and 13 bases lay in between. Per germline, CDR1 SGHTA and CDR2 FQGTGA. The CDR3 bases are TGTGCCAGCAGCTTGTCGGGTGCGGGAAACACTGAAGCTTTCTTT. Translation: CASSLSGAGNTEAFF. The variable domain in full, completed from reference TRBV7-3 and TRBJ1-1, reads GAGVSQTPSNKVTEKGKYVELRCDPISGHTALYWYRQSLGQGPEFLIYFQGTGAADDSGLPNDRFFAVRPEGSVSTLKIQRTERGDSAVYLCASSLSGAGNTEAFFGQGTRLTVV.

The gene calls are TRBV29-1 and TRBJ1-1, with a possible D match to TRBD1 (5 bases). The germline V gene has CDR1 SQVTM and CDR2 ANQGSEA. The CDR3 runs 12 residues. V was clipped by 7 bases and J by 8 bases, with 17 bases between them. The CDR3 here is CSGGDPRLEAFF. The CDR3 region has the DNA TGCAGCGGGGGGGACCCCAGGTTGGAAGCTTTCTTT.

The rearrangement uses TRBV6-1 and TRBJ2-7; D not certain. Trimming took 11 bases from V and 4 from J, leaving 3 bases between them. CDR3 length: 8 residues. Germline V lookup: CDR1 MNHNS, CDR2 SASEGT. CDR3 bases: TGTGCCTTTTACGAGCAGTACTTC. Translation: CAFYEQYF.

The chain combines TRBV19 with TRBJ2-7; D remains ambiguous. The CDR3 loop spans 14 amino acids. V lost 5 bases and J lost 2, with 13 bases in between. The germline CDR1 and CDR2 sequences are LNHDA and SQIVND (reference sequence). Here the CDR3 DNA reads TGTGCCAGTAGTCCCCAAGGGTCCACCTACGAGCAGTACTTC. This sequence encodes CASSPQGSTYEQYF.

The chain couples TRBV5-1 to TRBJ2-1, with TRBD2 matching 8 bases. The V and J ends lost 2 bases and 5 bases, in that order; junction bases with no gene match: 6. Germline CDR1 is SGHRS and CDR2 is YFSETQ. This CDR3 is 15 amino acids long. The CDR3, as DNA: TGCGCCAGCAGCTTCTTTCCCGGGGGGGACAATGAGCAGTTCTTC. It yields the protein CASSFFPGGDNEQFF.

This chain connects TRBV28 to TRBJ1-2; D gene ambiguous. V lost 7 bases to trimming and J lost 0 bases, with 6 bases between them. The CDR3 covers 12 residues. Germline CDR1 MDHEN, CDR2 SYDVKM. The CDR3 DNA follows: TGTGCCAGCATTGGACCTAACTATGGCTACACCTTC. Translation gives CASIGPNYGYTF.